Given below is one TCR beta chain in context. Its antigen is unknown. Then a second PCR, running about 6 to 11 cycles, was carried out with a sample-barcoded 5' primer and a J-beta primer mix. Each cDNA molecule was tagged by a template-switch adaptor with 12 random nucleotides. TCRdb fed the 5' RACE reads into MiXCR, producing one record per CDR3 protein. The table includes about a million distinct CDR3 sequences, roughly two fifths detected once. Trimming took 2 bases from V and 4 from J, leaving 8 bases between them. This CDR3 comprises 14 residues. The germline V gene encodes CDR1 MNHEY and CDR2 SMNVEV (reference sequence). This sample is drawn from a study of blood T cells in healthy people across ages. General observations from the study: Donor CMV infection status was unknown, possibly confounding age-related changes in expanded clonotypes. PBMC samples, being unsorted, prevented any conclusive comparison of naive and antigen-experienced cells.

The specimen sequenced was blood. V gene TRBV27 combines with J gene TRBJ2-2; D ambiguous. The TCR originated in a man between 18 and 35 years old in good health. CDR3 residues: CASSLRSPTGELFF. CDR3 DNA: TGTGCCAGCAGTTTAAGAAGCCCCACCGGGGAGCTGTTTTTT.